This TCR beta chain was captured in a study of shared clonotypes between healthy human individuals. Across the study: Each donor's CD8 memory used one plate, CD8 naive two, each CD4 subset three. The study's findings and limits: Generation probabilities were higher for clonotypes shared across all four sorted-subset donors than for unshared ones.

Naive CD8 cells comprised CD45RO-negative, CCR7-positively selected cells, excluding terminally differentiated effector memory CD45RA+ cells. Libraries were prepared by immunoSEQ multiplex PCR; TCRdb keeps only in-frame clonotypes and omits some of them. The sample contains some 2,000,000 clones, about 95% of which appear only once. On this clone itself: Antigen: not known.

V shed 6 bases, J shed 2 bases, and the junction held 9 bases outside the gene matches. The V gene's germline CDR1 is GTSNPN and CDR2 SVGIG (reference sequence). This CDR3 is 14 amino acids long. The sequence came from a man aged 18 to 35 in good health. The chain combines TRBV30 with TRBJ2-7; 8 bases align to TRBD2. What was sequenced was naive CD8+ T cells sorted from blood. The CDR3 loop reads CACPQRENPYEQYF. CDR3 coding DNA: TGTGCCTGTCCCCAGCGGGAGAATCCCTACGAGCAGTACTTC. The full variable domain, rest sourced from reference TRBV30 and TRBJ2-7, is SQTIHQWPATLVQPVGSPLSLECTVEGTSNPNLYWYRQAAGRGLQLLFYSVGIGQISSEVPQNLSASRPQDRQFILSSKKLLLSDSGFYLCACPQRENPYEQYFGPGTRLTVT.